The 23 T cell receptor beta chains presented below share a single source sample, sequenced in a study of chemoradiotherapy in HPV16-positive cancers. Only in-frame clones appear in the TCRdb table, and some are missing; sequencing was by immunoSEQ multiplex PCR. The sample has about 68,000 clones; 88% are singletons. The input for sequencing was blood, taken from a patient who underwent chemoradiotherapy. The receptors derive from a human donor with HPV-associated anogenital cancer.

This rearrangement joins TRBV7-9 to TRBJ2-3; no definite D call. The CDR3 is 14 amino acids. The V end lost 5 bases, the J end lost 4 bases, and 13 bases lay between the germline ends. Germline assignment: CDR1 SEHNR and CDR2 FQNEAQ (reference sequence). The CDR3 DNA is TGTGCCAGCAGCCCCGGATCCCGGGCAGATACGCAGTATTTT. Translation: CASSPGSRADTQYF.

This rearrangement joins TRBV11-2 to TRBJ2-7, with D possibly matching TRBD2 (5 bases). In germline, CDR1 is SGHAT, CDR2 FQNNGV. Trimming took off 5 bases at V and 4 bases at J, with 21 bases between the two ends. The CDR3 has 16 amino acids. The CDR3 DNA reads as TGTGCCAGCAGCCACTATAAAAGGACTCCCGATTACGAGCAGTACTTC. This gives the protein CASSHYKRTPDYEQYF.

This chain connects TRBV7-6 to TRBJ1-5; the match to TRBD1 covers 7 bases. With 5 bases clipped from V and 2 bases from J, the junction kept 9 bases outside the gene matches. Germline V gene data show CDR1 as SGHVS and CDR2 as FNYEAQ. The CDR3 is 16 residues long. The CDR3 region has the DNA TGTGCCAGCAGCAAAGAGACAGGGAGAGGCAATCAGCCCCAGCATTTT. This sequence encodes CASSKETGRGNQPQHF.

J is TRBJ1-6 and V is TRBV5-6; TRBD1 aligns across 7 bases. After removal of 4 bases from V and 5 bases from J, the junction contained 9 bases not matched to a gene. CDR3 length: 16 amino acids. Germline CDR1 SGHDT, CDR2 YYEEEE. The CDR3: CASSPITGEHNSPLHF. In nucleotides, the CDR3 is TGTGCCAGCAGCCCGATAACAGGGGAACATAATTCACCCCTCCACTTT.

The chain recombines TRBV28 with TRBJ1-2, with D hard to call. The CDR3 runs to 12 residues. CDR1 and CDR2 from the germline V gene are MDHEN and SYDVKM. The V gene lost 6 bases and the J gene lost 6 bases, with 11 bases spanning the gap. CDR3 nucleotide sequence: TGTGCCAGCAGCTCCGTCACGGATGGCTACACCTTC. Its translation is CASSSVTDGYTF.

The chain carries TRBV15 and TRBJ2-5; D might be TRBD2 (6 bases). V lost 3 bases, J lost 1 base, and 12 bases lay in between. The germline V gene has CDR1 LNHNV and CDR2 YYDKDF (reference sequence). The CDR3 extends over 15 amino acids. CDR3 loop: CATSRGGGAQETQYF. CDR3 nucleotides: TGTGCCACCAGCAGGGGAGGAGGGGCCCAAGAGACCCAGTACTTC.

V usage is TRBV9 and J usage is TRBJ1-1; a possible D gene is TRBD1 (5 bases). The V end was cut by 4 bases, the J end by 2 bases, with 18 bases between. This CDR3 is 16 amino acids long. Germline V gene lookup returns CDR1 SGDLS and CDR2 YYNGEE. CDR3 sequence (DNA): TGTGCCAGCAGCCGCGGGGCCGCCCGGGCAAACACTGAAGCTTTCTTT. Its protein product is CASSRGAARANTEAFF.

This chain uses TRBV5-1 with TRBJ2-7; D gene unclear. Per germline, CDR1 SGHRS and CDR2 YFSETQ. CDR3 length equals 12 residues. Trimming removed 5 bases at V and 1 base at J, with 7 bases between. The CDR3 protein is CASSGPSYEQYF. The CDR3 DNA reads TGCGCCAGCAGTGGACCTTCCTACGAGCAGTACTTC.

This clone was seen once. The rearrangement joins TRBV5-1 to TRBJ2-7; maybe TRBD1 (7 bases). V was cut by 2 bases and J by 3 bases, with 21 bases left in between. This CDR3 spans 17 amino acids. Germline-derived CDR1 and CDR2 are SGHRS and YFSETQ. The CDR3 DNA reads TGCGCCAGCAGCTTAGGTGGAGGGGGCGCGTTGATCTACGAGCAGTACTTC. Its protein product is CASSLGGGGALIYEQYF.

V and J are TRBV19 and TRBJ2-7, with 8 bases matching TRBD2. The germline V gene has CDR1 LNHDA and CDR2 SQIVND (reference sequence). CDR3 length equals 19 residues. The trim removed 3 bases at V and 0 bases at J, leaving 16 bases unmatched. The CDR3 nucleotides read TGTGCCAGTAGTATTCCCGTATGGGCTAGCGGGCACCTCTCCTACGAGCAGTACTTC. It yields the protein CASSIPVWASGHLSYEQYF.

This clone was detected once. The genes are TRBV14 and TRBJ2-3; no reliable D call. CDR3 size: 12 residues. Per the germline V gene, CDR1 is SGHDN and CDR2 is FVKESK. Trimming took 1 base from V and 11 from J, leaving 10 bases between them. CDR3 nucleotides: TGTGCCAGCAGCCAAGTGACGGGTTGGCAGTATTTT. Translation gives CASSQVTGWQYF.

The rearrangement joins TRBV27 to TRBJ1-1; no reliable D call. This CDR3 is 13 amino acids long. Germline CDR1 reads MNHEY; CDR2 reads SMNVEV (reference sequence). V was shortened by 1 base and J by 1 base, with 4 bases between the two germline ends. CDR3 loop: CASSLLGNTEAFF. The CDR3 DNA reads TGTGCCAGCAGTTTATTGGGGAACACTGAAGCTTTCTTT.

In DNA, the CDR3 is TGTGCCAGCAGGGCAGGACAGTCCTATGGCTACACCTTC. Encoded protein: CASRAGQSYGYTF. The V and J genes are TRBV6-5 and TRBJ1-2, with D perhaps TRBD1 (6 bases). Germline assignment: CDR1 MNHEY and CDR2 SVGAGI. The CDR3 is made up of 13 amino acids. V dropped 6 bases and J dropped 4 bases, with 12 bases sitting between them.

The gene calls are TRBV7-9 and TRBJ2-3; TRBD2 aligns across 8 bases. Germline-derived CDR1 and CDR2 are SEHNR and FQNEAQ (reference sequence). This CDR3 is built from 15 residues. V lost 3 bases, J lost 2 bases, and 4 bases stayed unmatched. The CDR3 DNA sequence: TGTGCCAGCAGCTTTCTTAGCGGGAACACAGATACGCAGTATTTT. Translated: CASSFLSGNTDTQYF.

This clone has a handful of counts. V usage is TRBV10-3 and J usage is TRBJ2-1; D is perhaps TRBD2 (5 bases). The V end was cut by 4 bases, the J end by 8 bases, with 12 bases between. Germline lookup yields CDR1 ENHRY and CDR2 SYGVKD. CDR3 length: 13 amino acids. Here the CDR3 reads CAISVPGLDEQFF. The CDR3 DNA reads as TGTGCCATCAGTGTACCGGGGTTGGATGAGCAGTTCTTC.

DNA of the CDR3: TGTGCCAGCAGCCAACAAGGGGGGCCGCGGTGGTACACCTTC. Its translation is CASSQQGGPRWYTF. This rearrangement joins TRBV5-6 to TRBJ1-2; the D gene is possibly TRBD1 (6 bases). With 4 bases removed from V and 11 bases from J, the gap between germline ends came to 21 bases. CDR1 and CDR2 (germline): SGHDT, YYEEEE. The CDR3 totals 14 residues.

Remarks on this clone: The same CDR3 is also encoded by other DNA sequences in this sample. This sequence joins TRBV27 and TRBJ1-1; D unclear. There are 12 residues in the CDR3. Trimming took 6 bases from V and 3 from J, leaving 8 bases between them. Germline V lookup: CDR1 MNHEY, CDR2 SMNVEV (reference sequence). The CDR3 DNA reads TGTGCCAGCAGGGCGGTGTACACTGAAGCTTTCTTT. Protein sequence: CASRAVYTEAFF.

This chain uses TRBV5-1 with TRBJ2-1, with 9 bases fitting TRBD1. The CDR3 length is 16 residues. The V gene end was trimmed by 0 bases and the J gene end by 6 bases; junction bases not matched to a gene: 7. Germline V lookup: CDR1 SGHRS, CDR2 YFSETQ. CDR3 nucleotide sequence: TGCGCCAGCAGCTTGGGAGGGACAGGGCCCTCCAATGAGCAGTTCTTC. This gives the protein CASSLGGTGPSNEQFF.

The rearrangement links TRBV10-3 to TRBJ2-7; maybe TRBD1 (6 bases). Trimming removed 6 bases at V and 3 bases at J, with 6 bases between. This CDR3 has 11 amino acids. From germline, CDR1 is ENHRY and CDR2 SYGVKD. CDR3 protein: CAIRDSYEQYF. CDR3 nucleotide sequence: TGTGCCATCAGGGACAGCTACGAGCAGTACTTC.

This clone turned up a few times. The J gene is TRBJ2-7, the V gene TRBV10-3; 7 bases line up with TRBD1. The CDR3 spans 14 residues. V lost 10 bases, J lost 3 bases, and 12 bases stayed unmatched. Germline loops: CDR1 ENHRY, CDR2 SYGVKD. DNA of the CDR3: TGTGCCACCACTTCGACAGGGAAAAGCTACGAGCAGTACTTC. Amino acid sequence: CATTSTGKSYEQYF.

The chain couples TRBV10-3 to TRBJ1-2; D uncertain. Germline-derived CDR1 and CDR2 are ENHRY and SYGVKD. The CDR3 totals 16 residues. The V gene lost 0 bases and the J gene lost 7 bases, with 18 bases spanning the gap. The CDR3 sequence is CAISESKWEGKSGYTF. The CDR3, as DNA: TGTGCCATCAGTGAGTCCAAATGGGAAGGGAAGAGTGGCTACACCTTC.

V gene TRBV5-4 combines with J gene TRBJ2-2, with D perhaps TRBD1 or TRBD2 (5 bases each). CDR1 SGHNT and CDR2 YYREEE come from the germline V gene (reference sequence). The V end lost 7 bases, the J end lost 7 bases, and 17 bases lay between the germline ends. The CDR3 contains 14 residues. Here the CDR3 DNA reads TGTGCCAGCGGATGGGGGAAATGGAGCGGGGAGCTGTTTTTT. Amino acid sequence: CASGWGKWSGELFF. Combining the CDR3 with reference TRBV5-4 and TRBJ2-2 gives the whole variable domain ETGVTQSPTHLIKTRGQQVTLRCSSQSGHNTVSWYQQALGQGPQFIFQYYREEENGRGNFPPRFSGLQFPNYSSELNVNALELDDSALYLCASGWGKWSGELFFGEGSRLTVL.

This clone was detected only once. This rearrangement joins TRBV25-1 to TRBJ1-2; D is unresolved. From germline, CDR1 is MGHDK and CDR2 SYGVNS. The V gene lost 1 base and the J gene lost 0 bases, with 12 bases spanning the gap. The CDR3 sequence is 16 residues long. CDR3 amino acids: CASSEFPHNPNYGYTF. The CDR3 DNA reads TGTGCCAGCAGTGAATTCCCCCATAATCCTAACTATGGCTACACCTTC.